This entry is about one T cell receptor beta chain. Its antigen specificity is not known. There are no base qualities to consult, and no much larger clone falls within one base. V was cut back by 5 bases and J by 5 bases, leaving a gap of 16 bases between them. The CDR3 covers 15 residues, taking in both the cysteine and the phenylalanine. The DNA shown is the 45-base CDR3, in frame from base 1. The germline V gene (reference sequence) yields LNHDA for CDR1 and SQIVND for CDR2. TCRbeta CDR3 regions were amplified from genomic DNA using the immunoSEQ Assay, a bias-controlled multiplex PCR. As for the authors' bioinformatics: Within the assay, amplification of reference gene primers was used to estimate how many nucleated cells each sample contained. Sequence reads were collapsed and filtered to measure the absolute abundance of every unique TCRbeta CDR3 rearrangement. For each sample, productive Simpson clonality was calculated as the square root of Simpson's diversity index across productive rearrangements. What TCRdb holds here is the immuneACCESS table cut down to in-frame rearrangements. Part of the clones is not present; checked against another copy, under half of the missing clones reflect an unresolved V gene, and the others are unexplained. D and trimming come from the DNA, and the V and J calls and clone size come from that table. This sample lists about 230,000 clones; around 88% were detected once. The ten largest clones capture 4.5% to 6.5% of the sample.

Whole blood was collected in K2EDTA tubes by collaborating institutions according to the institutions' own protocols. For TCRbeta analysis, collaborator samples were shipped as frozen whole blood, as isolated PBMCs, or as DNA extracted from either sample type. This sample stems from a study of blood T cell repertoires in COVID-19 (dated by TCRdb to the early 2020s). About the study as a whole: Samples from collaborators originated in the United States, Italy and Spain and spanned both the acute and convalescent phases of COVID-19. The prospective study material was composed of cDNA or gDNA derived from T cells, B-cell-depleted T cells, or PBMCs. Deeply sampled blood TCRbeta repertoires from subjects exposed to, actively infected with, or recovered from COVID-19 were included in the dataset. The repertoires were released in a freely available public database meant as a resource for research on the immune response to SARS-CoV-2. The samples were drawn from two sources: the first 160 participants of the ongoing ImmuneRACE study, and over 1,000 subjects contributed by 6 global collaborators. Nearly every sample came with metadata listing a de-identified subject ID, COVID-19 status, age in years and sex. Where HLA class I and class II types were available, the types were taken from metadata supplied by the sample provider, not from assay-based typing.

Findings and caveats that apply to the study as a whole: Clinical and demographic metadata were provided uncurated, with the amount varying by source and participant.

The sequence was collected from an elderly man with acute or convalescent COVID-19. What was sequenced was peripheral blood. The rearranged chain carries TRBV19 and TRBJ2-1; 5 matching bases give a weak D call of TRBD1. For the CDR3, the sequence is CASSLAQAGNNEQFF. The DNA sequence follows: TGTGCCAGTAGTTTGGCGCAGGCAGGGAACAATGAGCAGTTCTTC. The full variable domain, with segments outside the CDR3 supplied by the reference TRBV19 and TRBJ2-1 proteins, appears as DGGITQSPKYLFRKEGQNVTLSCEQNLNHDAMYWYRQDPGQGLRLIYYSQIVNDFQKGDIAEGYSVSREKKESFPLTVTSAQKNPTAFYLCASSLAQAGNNEQFFGPGTRLTVL.